This is a list of T cell receptor beta chains from one sample in a study of B cell selection in AIRE deficiency. Libraries were prepared by immunoSEQ multiplex PCR; TCRdb keeps only in-frame clonotypes and omits some of them. Of under 30,000 clones listed, 97% are singletons. The sample consisted of conventional CD4+ T cells sorted from PBMCs. The origin of the receptors is a human donor with AIRE deficiency. The CDR3 runs from the conserved cysteine through the conserved F or W. A D gene is named only where the DNA matches it firmly. Rows may omit the clone size; those that give it use once, few, many or a size class.

cdr3_aa cdr3_nt v_call d_call clone_size j_call
CASSRGSSGVGYEQFF TGTGCCAGCAGCCGAGGATCTAGCGGGGTAGGGTATGAGCAGTTCTTC TRBV5-4 TRBD2 NA TRBJ2-1
CASSQLGQAGGYTF TGCGCCAGCAGCCAATTAGGACAGGCCGGGGGCTACACCTTC TRBV4-1 TRBD1 NA TRBJ1-2
CASIQGKGSEQYF TGTGCCAGCATCCAGGGGAAGGGGTCCGAGCAGTACTTC TRBV2 NA NA TRBJ2-7
CASSSLLGSNTGNQPQHF TGTGCCAGCAGTTCCCTTCTAGGCTCCAACACCGGCAATCAGCCCCAGCATTTT TRBV28 NA NA TRBJ1-5
CASTPVNTGELFF TGTGCCAGCACCCCGGTTAACACCGGGGAGCTGTTTTTT TRBV28 NA NA TRBJ2-2
CGDREVRMNTEAFF TGTGGGGACAGGGAGGTCAGGATGAACACTGAAGCTTTCTTT TRBV27 TRBD1 NA TRBJ1-1
CASSVAPAVTEAFF TGTGCCAGCAGCGTAGCTCCGGCGGTCACTGAAGCTTTCTTT TRBV9 NA NA TRBJ1-1
CASSGTLVNEKLFF TGTGCCAGCAGCGGGACACTTGTTAATGAAAAACTGTTTTTT TRBV9 NA once TRBJ1-4
CASSQAGPGANVLTF TGCGCCAGCAGCCAAGCAGGGCCTGGGGCCAACGTCCTGACTTTC TRBV4-1 NA NA TRBJ2-6
CASSSVAWGNTIYF TGTGCCAGCAGCTCCGTTGCGTGGGGAAACACCATATATTTT TRBV9 NA once TRBJ1-3
CASSPNSGASYEQYF TGTGCCAGCAGCCCCAACAGCGGGGCTTCGTACGAGCAGTACTTC TRBV28 TRBD2 NA TRBJ2-7
CASSLGARTGARGNQPQHF TGTGCCAGCAGCTTAGGTGCGAGGACAGGGGCAAGGGGCAATCAGCCCCAGCATTTT TRBV7-3 TRBD1 NA TRBJ1-5
CASSYNRGEGTEAFF TGTGCCAGCAGCTACAACAGGGGGGAAGGCACTGAAGCTTTCTTT TRBV6-6 TRBD1 NA TRBJ1-1
CASSLRGAGVETQYF TGCGCCAGCAGCTTGAGGGGGGCGGGAGTAGAGACCCAGTACTTC TRBV5-1 NA NA TRBJ2-5
CASSLGAYEQYF TGTGCCAGCAGCCTTGGGGCCTACGAGCAGTACTTC TRBV6-6 NA NA TRBJ2-7
CASSGGTGRIEQFF TGTGCCAGCAGCGGGGGGACAGGTCGTATTGAGCAGTTCTTC TRBV7-2 TRBD1 NA TRBJ2-1
CASSPASREQYF TGTGCCAGCTCACCGGCTAGCCGGGAGCAGTACTTC TRBV18 NA NA TRBJ2-7
CASSSQGADTQYF TGTGCCAGCAGCTCCCAGGGCGCAGATACGCAGTATTTT TRBV5-5 NA NA TRBJ2-3
CATQRVRGQGDLKGYNEQFF TGTGCCACCCAACGGGTCCGGGGACAGGGCGATTTAAAAGGCTACAATGAGCAGTTCTTC TRBV19 TRBD1 NA TRBJ2-1
CASSLEVYNEQFF TGTGCCAGCAGCTTAGAGGTCTACAATGAGCAGTTCTTC TRBV11-3 NA NA TRBJ2-1
CASSQESEKLFF TGTGCCAGCAGCCAAGAAAGTGAAAAACTGTTTTTT TRBV4-2 NA NA TRBJ1-4
CASSPPGWGRREQYF TGTGCCAGCAGCCCCCCGGGGTGGGGGCGCCGGGAGCAGTACTTC TRBV7-4 NA NA TRBJ2-7
CASAVSRVNTGELFF TGTGCCAGCGCGGTTTCCAGGGTAAACACCGGGGAGCTGTTTTTT TRBV7-2 NA NA TRBJ2-2
CAWASGSSINEQFF TGTGCCTGGGCGAGCGGGAGTAGTATAAATGAGCAGTTCTTC TRBV30 TRBD2 NA TRBJ2-1
CASTIDPGHTDTQYF TGTGCCAGTACCATTGATCCGGGGCACACAGATACGCAGTATTTT TRBV19 NA NA TRBJ2-3
CAWSTKYPYYEQYF TGTGCCTGGAGTACGAAATACCCGTACTACGAGCAGTACTTC TRBV30 NA NA TRBJ2-7
CASIPETGAGAFF TGTGCCAGTATACCCGAGACAGGGGCAGGAGCTTTCTTT TRBV19 TRBD1 NA TRBJ1-1
CSVELGIRKTQYF TGCAGCGTTGAACTAGGGATCCGAAAGACCCAGTACTTC TRBV29-1 NA once TRBJ2-5
CASRAGTGSYEQYF TGTGCCAGCAGAGCCGGGACAGGATCCTACGAGCAGTACTTC TRBV28 TRBD1 NA TRBJ2-7